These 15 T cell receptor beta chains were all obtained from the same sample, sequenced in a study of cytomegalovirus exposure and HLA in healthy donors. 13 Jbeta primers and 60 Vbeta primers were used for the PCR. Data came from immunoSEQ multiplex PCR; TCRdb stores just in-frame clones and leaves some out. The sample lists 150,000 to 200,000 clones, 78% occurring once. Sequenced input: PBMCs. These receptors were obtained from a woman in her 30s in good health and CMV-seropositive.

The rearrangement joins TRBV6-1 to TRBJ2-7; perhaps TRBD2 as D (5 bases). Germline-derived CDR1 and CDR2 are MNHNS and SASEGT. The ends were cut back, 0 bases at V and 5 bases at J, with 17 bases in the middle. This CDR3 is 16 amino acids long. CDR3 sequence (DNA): TGTGCCAGCAGTGAAGCGGACTTGCTCGGCGCGGACGAGCAGTACTTC. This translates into CASSEADLLGADEQYF.

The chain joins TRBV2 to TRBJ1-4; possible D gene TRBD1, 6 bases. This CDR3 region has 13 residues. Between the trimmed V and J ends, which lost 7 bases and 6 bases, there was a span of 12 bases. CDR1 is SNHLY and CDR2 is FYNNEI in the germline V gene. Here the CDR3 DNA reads TGTGCCAGCACGAGACAGGCTCATGAAAAACTGTTTTTT. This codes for CASTRQAHEKLFF.

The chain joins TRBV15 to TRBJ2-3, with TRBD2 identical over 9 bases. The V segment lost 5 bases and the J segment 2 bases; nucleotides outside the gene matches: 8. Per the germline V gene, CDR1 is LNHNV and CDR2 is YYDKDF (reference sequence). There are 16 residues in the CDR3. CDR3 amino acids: CATSPRGGRVTDTQYF. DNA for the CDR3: TGTGCCACCAGCCCGCGGGGGGGCCGGGTCACAGATACGCAGTATTTT.

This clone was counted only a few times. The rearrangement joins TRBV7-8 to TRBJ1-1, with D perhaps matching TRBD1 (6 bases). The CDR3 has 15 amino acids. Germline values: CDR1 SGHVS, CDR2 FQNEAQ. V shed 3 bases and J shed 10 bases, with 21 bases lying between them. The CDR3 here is CASSFSGGSVDGAFF. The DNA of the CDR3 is TGTGCCAGCAGCTTTTCGGGGGGCTCGGTCGACGGAGCTTTCTTT.

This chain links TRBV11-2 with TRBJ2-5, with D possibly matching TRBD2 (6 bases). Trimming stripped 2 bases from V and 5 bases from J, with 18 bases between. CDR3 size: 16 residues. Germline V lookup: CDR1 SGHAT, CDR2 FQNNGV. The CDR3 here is CASSLPTPTAGETQYF. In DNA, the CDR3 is TGTGCCAGCAGCTTACCTACCCCCACCGCGGGGGAGACCCAGTACTTC.

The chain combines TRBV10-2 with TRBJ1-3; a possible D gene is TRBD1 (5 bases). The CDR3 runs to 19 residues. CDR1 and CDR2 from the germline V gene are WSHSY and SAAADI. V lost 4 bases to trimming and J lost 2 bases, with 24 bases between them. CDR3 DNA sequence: TGCGCCAGCAGTGCAGGGTCCCCGGGCGGAGCAGCTACTGGAAACACCATATATTTT. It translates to CASSAGSPGGAATGNTIYF.

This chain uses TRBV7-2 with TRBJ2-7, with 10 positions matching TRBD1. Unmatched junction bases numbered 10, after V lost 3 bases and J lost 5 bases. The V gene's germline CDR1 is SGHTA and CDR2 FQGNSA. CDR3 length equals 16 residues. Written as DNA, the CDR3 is TGTGCCAGCAGCTTTAATGACAGGGGGCAGTATAACGAGCAGTACTTC. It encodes CASSFNDRGQYNEQYF.

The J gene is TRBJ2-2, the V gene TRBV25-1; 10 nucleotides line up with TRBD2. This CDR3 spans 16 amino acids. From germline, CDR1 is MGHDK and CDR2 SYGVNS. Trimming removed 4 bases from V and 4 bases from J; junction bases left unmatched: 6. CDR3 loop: CASSGLAGGPTGELFF. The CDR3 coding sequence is TGTGCCAGCAGTGGATTAGCGGGGGGACCCACCGGGGAGCTGTTTTTT.

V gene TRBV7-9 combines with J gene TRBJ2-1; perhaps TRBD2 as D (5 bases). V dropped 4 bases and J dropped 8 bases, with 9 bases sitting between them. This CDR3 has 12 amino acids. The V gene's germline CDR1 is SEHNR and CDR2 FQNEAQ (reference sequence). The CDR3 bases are TGTGCCAGCAGCTCTAAGAGGGATGAGCAGTTCTTC. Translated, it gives CASSSKRDEQFF.

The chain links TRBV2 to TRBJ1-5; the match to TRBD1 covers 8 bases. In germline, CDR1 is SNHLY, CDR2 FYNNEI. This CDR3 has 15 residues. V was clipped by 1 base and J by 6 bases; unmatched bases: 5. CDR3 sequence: CASSEVRTGSQPQHF. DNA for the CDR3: TGTGCCAGCAGTGAAGTAAGGACAGGGAGTCAGCCCCAGCATTTT.

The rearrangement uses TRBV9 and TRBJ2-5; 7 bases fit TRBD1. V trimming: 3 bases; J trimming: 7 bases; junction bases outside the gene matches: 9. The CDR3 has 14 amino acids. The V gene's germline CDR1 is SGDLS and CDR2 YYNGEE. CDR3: CASSAGQGVGTQYF. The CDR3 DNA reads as TGTGCCAGCAGCGCCGGCCAGGGGGTTGGGACCCAGTACTTC.

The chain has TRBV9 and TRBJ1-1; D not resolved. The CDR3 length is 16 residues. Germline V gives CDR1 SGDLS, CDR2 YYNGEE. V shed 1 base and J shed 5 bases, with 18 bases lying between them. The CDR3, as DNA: TGTGCCAGCAGCGTATTTCCCGGACGGTCGGGGACTGAAGCTTTCTTT. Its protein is CASSVFPGRSGTEAFF.

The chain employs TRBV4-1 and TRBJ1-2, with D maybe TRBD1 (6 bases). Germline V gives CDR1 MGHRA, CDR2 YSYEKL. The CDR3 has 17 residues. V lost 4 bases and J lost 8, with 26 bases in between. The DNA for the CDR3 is TGCGCCAGCAGCCCTCTACCCTGGGGGGGGCGCAGAGACGGCTACACCTTC. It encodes CASSPLPWGGRRDGYTF.

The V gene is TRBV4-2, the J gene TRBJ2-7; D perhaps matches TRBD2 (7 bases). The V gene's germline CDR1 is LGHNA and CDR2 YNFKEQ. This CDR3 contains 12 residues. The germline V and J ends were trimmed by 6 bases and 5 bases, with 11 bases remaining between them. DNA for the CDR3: TGTGCCAGCAGTCGCGGGGGCCACGAGCAGTACTTC. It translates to CASSRGGHEQYF.

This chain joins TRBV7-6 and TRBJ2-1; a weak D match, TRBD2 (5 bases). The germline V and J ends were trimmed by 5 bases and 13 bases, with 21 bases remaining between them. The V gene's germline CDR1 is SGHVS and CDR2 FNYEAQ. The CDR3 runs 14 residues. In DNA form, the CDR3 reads TGTGCCAGCAGCCCCTCCGAGAGGTGGGAGAACCAGTTCTTC. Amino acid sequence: CASSPSERWENQFF.